This T cell receptor (beta chain) appears in the sequencing data of a study of T cell responses to AZD1222 COVID-19 vaccine. Recipients boosted at about 4 weeks or about 12 weeks are pooled. CDR3 size: 13 residues. Deletions cut 1 base from V and 7 bases from J, with 11 bases between. The V gene's germline CDR1 is SGHDT and CDR2 YYEEEE. The method was immunoSEQ multiplex PCR; TCRdb's version includes in-frame clones alone and lacks a portion of them. The repertoire holds about 110,000 clones, 70% to 90% seen once, with roughly 15% in the top ten. This clone was counted a single time. Antigen unknown. General study results and limits: The donor cohort was predominantly white British with a female majority, and clonal diversity may have been underestimated.

This sample comprised peripheral blood, obtained 28 days after the second AZD1222 dose. This chain connects TRBV5-6 to TRBJ1-2; D not certain. The receptor comes from an adult who received the AZD1222 COVID-19 vaccine. The CDR3 reads CASSLPSQPGYTF. As DNA, the CDR3 is TGTGCCAGCAGCTTGCCCTCCCAGCCTGGCTACACCTTC.